A single T cell receptor beta chain is shown here with its context. Generated by immunoSEQ multiplex PCR, the TCRdb table keeps only in-frame clones and is missing some. The sample lists some 340,000 clones; around 83% were seen once. This entry comes from a study of blood T cell repertoires in COVID-19. In germline, CDR1 is LNHDA, CDR2 SQIVND (reference sequence). The CDR3 covers 19 residues. V lost 1 base to trimming and J lost 0 bases; unmatched junction nucleotides: 12. V is TRBV19 and J is TRBJ1-5; TRBD1 matches at 7 bases. This TCR came from a woman aged 45-65 years who had recovered from COVID-19. Sequencing was performed on PBMCs or T cells enriched from blood (not recorded which). CDR3 in amino acids: CASSIGRTGLGFSNQPQHF. CDR3 coding DNA: TGTGCCAGTAGTATAGGAAGGACAGGTCTAGGGTTTAGCAATCAGCCCCAGCATTTT. Full variable domain (rest looked up from reference TRBV19 and TRBJ1-5): DGGITQSPKYLFRKEGQNVTLSCEQNLNHDAMYWYRQDPGQGLRLIYYSQIVNDFQKGDIAEGYSVSREKKESFPLTVTSAQKNPTAFYLCASSIGRTGLGFSNQPQHFGDGTRLSIL.